These 27 T cell receptor beta chains originate from one sample sequenced in a study of blood T cell repertoires in COVID-19. Libraries were prepared by immunoSEQ multiplex PCR; TCRdb keeps only in-frame clonotypes and omits some of them. This sample has hundreds of thousands of clones, with about 80% found just once. What was sequenced was PBMCs or T cells enriched from blood (not recorded which). The receptors were sampled from a man aged 30 to 45 with acute COVID-19.

This chain connects TRBV6-5 to TRBJ1-5; D not resolved. Germline V gene data show CDR1 as MNHEY and CDR2 as SVGAGI. This CDR3 region has 14 residues. V was trimmed by 8 bases and J by 3 bases, leaving 14 bases between them. The CDR3 sequence: CASSAGRDNQPQHF. The CDR3 DNA reads as TGTGCCAGCTCGGCCGGGCGGGACAATCAGCCCCAGCATTTT.

The chain links TRBV5-1 to TRBJ1-1; D perhaps matches TRBD1 (5 bases). Trimming left V 4 bases short and J 0 bases short, with 13 bases between. Germline-derived CDR1 and CDR2 are SGHRS and YFSETQ. The CDR3 runs 15 residues. CDR3 sequence (DNA): TGCGCCAGCAGCGGGCGGGACGCCTTGAACACTGAAGCTTTCTTT. Translating gives CASSGRDALNTEAFF.

The chain carries TRBV7-2 and TRBJ2-7; 9 bases agree with TRBD2. The ends lost 1 base at V and 6 bases at J; junction bases unmatched: 7. The CDR3 runs 15 residues. In germline, CDR1 is SGHTA, CDR2 FQGNSA. The CDR3 bases are TGTGCCAGCAGCTTAGTAGGTAGCGGGAGTCGCGAGCAGTACGTC. Translation: CASSLVGSGSREQYV.

This chain links TRBV28 with TRBJ1-2; D unresolved. The CDR3 has 13 residues. V was pared by 5 bases and J by 4 bases, with 11 bases between. Germline V lookup: CDR1 MDHEN, CDR2 SYDVKM. The CDR3 loop is CASSAGGIYGYTF. The CDR3, as DNA: TGTGCCAGCAGTGCGGGTGGGATCTATGGCTACACCTTC.

The rearrangement joins TRBV2 to TRBJ2-7; 7 bases fit TRBD1. Looked up from germline, CDR1 is SNHLY and CDR2 is FYNNEI. V was clipped by 6 bases and J by 5 bases; unmatched bases: 10. This CDR3 is built from 14 residues. The CDR3 DNA reads as TGTGCCAGCAGCTTTAAAACTACAGGGGACGAGCAGTACGTC. This codes for CASSFKTTGDEQYV.

V and J are TRBV7-2 and TRBJ1-2; D might be TRBD1 (6 bases). This CDR3 region has 13 residues. Trimming shortened V by 10 bases and J by 1 base, and 13 bases separated the two germline ends. Germline-derived CDR1 and CDR2 are SGHTA and FQGNSA. The CDR3 DNA reads as TGTGCCATACTGGAACAGGGTAACTATGGCTACACCTTC. Translating gives CAILEQGNYGYTF.

The chain uses TRBV2 and TRBJ1-5; D gene unclear. CDR1 and CDR2 (germline): SNHLY, FYNNEI. Trimming stripped 5 bases from V and 7 bases from J, with 6 bases between. The CDR3 runs to 11 residues. The CDR3 is CASSNPQPQHF. In DNA form, the CDR3 reads TGTGCCAGCAGTAATCCACAGCCCCAGCATTTT.

This chain connects TRBV29-1 to TRBJ2-1; tentative D call: TRBD2 (7 bases). The germline V gene has CDR1 SQVTM and CDR2 ANQGSEA. This CDR3 has 16 residues. V lost 0 bases and J lost 7, with 19 bases in between. The CDR3 DNA reads TGCAGCGTTGAAGATCCCTACCGGGGGGCTCCGAATGAGCAGTTCTTC. Encoded protein: CSVEDPYRGAPNEQFF.

The table lists this clone with a count of one. This chain uses TRBV7-9 with TRBJ2-1, with a tentative D call TRBD1 (6 bases). The germline gives CDR1 SEHNR, CDR2 FQNEAQ (reference sequence). The germline V and J ends were trimmed by 5 bases and 10 bases, with 18 bases remaining between them. This CDR3 contains 14 residues. As DNA, the CDR3 is TGTGCCAGCAGCCTGGCAGGGGAAGTGAGGGAGCAGTTCTTC. Encoded protein: CASSLAGEVREQFF.

V and J are TRBV5-1 and TRBJ1-6, with 8 bases aligning to TRBD1. The CDR3 has 15 amino acids. Losses at the gene ends were 4 bases for V and 7 bases for J; bases not matched to a gene: 7. Looked up from germline, CDR1 is SGHRS and CDR2 is YFSETQ. This CDR3 reads CASSGGTGGNSPLHF. CDR3 in DNA: TGCGCCAGCAGCGGCGGGACAGGCGGGAATTCACCCCTCCACTTT.

The chain carries TRBV29-1 and TRBJ1-1; D is unclear. The germline V gene has CDR1 SQVTM and CDR2 ANQGSEA. V lost 6 bases, J lost 0 bases, and 8 bases lay in between. The CDR3 covers 12 residues. The CDR3 spells CSVTPMNTEAFF. In DNA, the CDR3 is TGCAGCGTCACTCCTATGAACACTGAAGCTTTCTTT.

This clone has ten or more counts. The chain couples TRBV19 to TRBJ2-2; tentatively, D is TRBD1 (6 bases). This CDR3 spans 13 amino acids. Between the trimmed V and J ends, which lost 11 bases and 5 bases, there was a span of 15 bases. The germline CDR1 and CDR2 sequences are LNHDA and SQIVND (reference sequence). The CDR3 sequence is CAGRGGRTGELFF. The CDR3 DNA sequence: TGTGCCGGCAGGGGCGGCAGGACCGGGGAGCTGTTTTTT.

This rearrangement joins TRBV4-1 to TRBJ1-6; 8 nucleotides align to TRBD1. The germline V gene encodes CDR1 MGHRA and CDR2 YSYEKL. The V segment lost 0 bases and the J segment 14 bases; nucleotides outside the gene matches: 15. The CDR3 totals 17 residues. In DNA form, the CDR3 reads TGCGCCAGCAGCCAAGAGGGCCGGGACAGGCTCTCTAGGGCCCTCCACTTT. It yields the protein CASSQEGRDRLSRALHF.

The CDR3 DNA reads as TGTGCCAGCAGTAATGAGGCGGGAGAGGCCGGGGAGCTGTTTTTT. Protein: CASSNEAGEAGELFF. The chain employs TRBV6-4 and TRBJ2-2; 7 bases match TRBD2. The length of the CDR3 is 15 residues. Trimming took 5 bases from V and 6 from J; bases not matched to a gene: 9. CDR1 is MRHNA and CDR2 is SNTAGT in the germline V gene.

The chain uses TRBV7-2 and TRBJ1-1, with D perhaps matching TRBD1 (6 bases). Germline lookup yields CDR1 SGHTA and CDR2 FQGNSA. The germline V and J ends were trimmed by 5 bases and 8 bases, with 21 bases remaining between them. The CDR3 runs to 15 residues. CDR3 loop: CASSARGLTGTEAFF. CDR3 nucleotides: TGTGCCAGCAGCGCCAGGGGTCTTACCGGGACAGAAGCTTTCTTT. The full variable domain, with the rest looked up from reference TRBV7-2 and TRBJ1-1, is GAGVSQSPSNKVTEKGKDVELRCDPISGHTALYWYRQSLGQGLEFLIYFQGNSAPDKSGLPSDRFSAERTGGSVSTLTIQRTQQEDSAVYLCASSARGLTGTEAFFGQGTRLTVV.

The V and J genes are TRBV29-1 and TRBJ2-5; no reliable D call. Germline V gene lookup returns CDR1 SQVTM and CDR2 ANQGSEA. This CDR3 is built from 12 residues. Trimming took 5 bases from V and 1 from J, leaving 8 bases between them. CDR3 in amino acids: CSVLRSQETQYF. CDR3 DNA sequence: TGCAGCGTTCTCCGGTCCCAAGAGACCCAGTACTTC.

V is TRBV19 and J is TRBJ2-5; 11 nucleotides match TRBD1. Germline CDR1 reads LNHDA; CDR2 reads SQIVND (reference sequence). Unmatched junction bases numbered 3, after V lost 5 bases and J lost 4 bases. The CDR3 spans 14 residues. The CDR3 DNA sequence: TGTGCCAGTAGTCCGGGGACAGGGGGAGAGACCCAGTACTTC. This encodes CASSPGTGGETQYF. Full variable domain (missing parts from reference TRBV19 and TRBJ2-5): DGGITQSPKYLFRKEGQNVTLSCEQNLNHDAMYWYRQDPGQGLRLIYYSQIVNDFQKGDIAEGYSVSREKKESFPLTVTSAQKNPTAFYLCASSPGTGGETQYFGPGTRLLVL.

This clone appeared a few times. The V and J genes are TRBV10-1 and TRBJ1-1; a possible D gene is TRBD1 (5 bases). The CDR3 length is 14 residues. Between the trimmed V and J ends, which lost 0 bases and 5 bases, there was a span of 10 bases. Germline loops: CDR1 WNHNN, CDR2 SYGVQD (reference sequence). The CDR3 loop reads CASSESQGGTEAFF. The CDR3 DNA is TGCGCCAGCAGTGAGTCGCAGGGTGGTACTGAAGCTTTCTTT.

The chain is built from TRBV14 and TRBJ1-1, with D tentatively TRBD1 (6 bases). Trimming pared 1 base from V and 7 bases from J, leaving 22 bases between. Looked up from germline, CDR1 is SGHDN and CDR2 is FVKESK. The CDR3 contains 17 residues. The DNA for the CDR3 is TGTGCCAGCAGCCAAGGGTTGGGGACACTGCTTAGGGGTGAAGCTTTCTTT. It specifies CASSQGLGTLLRGEAFF.

The rearrangement links TRBV28 to TRBJ2-5; 8 bases align to TRBD2. Germline V CDR1 and CDR2: MDHEN, SYDVKM. The V segment lost 6 bases and the J segment 2 bases; nucleotides outside the gene matches: 8. The CDR3 is 15 residues long. CDR3: CASSGRLALQETQYF. The CDR3 DNA follows: TGTGCCAGCAGCGGACGACTAGCGTTACAAGAGACCCAGTACTTC. Filled out from reference TRBV28 and TRBJ2-5, the complete variable domain reads DVKVTQSSRYLVKRTGEKVFLECVQDMDHENMFWYRQDPGLGLRLIYFSYDVKMKEKGDIPEGYSVSREKKERFSLILESASTNQTSMYLCASSGRLALQETQYFGPGTRLLVL.

This clone showed up just once. The rearrangement joins TRBV27 to TRBJ2-3; 9 nucleotides line up with TRBD2. Germline lookup yields CDR1 MNHEY and CDR2 SMNVEV (reference sequence). The trim removed 2 bases at V and 0 bases at J, leaving 6 bases unmatched. The CDR3 has 17 amino acids. The CDR3 here is CASSLRGAGGSTDTQYF. In DNA form, the CDR3 reads TGTGCCAGCAGTTTAAGGGGAGCGGGAGGCAGCACAGATACGCAGTATTTT.

The rearrangement joins TRBV7-9 to TRBJ2-3, with D possibly TRBD2 on 5 matching bases. Germline V CDR1 and CDR2: SEHNR, FQNEAQ (reference sequence). The CDR3 sequence is 17 residues long. The germline V and J ends were trimmed by 5 bases and 1 base, with 19 bases remaining between them. The CDR3 bases are TGTGCCAGCAGCCCCGGGGTAGGGAAGGGAGGCACAGATACGCAGTATTTT. Protein sequence: CASSPGVGKGGTDTQYF.

This chain uses TRBV6-5 with TRBJ1-2, with 7 bases matching TRBD1. The CDR3 runs to 15 residues. Trimming removed 6 bases from V and 10 bases from J; junction bases left unmatched: 17. Germline CDR1 MNHEY, CDR2 SVGAGI. The CDR3 loop is CASRDEDREWDVYTF. As DNA, the CDR3 is TGTGCCAGCAGAGACGAAGACAGGGAATGGGATGTCTACACCTTC.

The rearrangement uses TRBV5-6 and TRBJ2-2; 10 bases fit TRBD1. This CDR3 is built from 16 residues. Losses at the gene ends were 4 bases for V and 5 bases for J; bases not matched to a gene: 8. Germline V gene data show CDR1 as SGHDT and CDR2 as YYEEEE. DNA of the CDR3: TGTGCCAGCAGCATGACTTGGACAGGGGGAACCGGGGAGCTGTTTTTT. Its translation: CASSMTWTGGTGELFF.

This chain connects TRBV4-3 to TRBJ1-1, with TRBD1 matching over 7 bases. This CDR3 region has 18 residues. The J segment lost 1 base and the V segment lost 0 bases, leaving 11 bases of the junction unmatched. Germline CDR1 is LGHNA and CDR2 is YSLEER. The DNA for the CDR3 is TGCGCCAGCAGCCAAGATAGGCCAGGGGGAAAGAAGAACACTGAAGCTTTCTTT. Its protein product is CASSQDRPGGKKNTEAFF.

This clone was observed a few times. This rearrangement joins TRBV19 to TRBJ1-1, with TRBD1 as a possible D gene (5 bases). CDR3 size: 14 residues. Germline CDR1 reads LNHDA; CDR2 reads SQIVND (reference sequence). The germline V and J ends were trimmed by 5 bases and 5 bases, with 15 bases remaining between them. CDR3 sequence reads: CASSGRLGRTEAFF. CDR3 coding DNA: TGTGCCAGTAGTGGGCGGTTGGGGCGGACTGAAGCTTTCTTT.

V gene TRBV9 combines with J gene TRBJ1-1; the D is unclear. The CDR3 extends over 10 amino acids. The V gene's germline CDR1 is SGDLS and CDR2 YYNGEE. V dropped 9 bases and J dropped 6 bases, with 9 bases sitting between them. The CDR3 loop reads CATRRAEAFF. CDR3 in DNA: TGTGCCACTAGGAGGGCTGAAGCTTTCTTT.